Sequencing of this T cell receptor beta chain was carried out in a study of T cell responses to AZD1222 COVID-19 vaccine. Study-wide background: Pooling covered second doses at about 4 or about 12 weeks. Study-level points and caveats: Only a handful of AZD1222 recipients, about six in all, had baseline seropositivity.

This clone appeared once. Antigen unknown. Assay: immunoSEQ multiplex PCR; the TCRdb copy retains only in-frame clones and omits some. The sample lists 130,000 or so clones; 90% to 95% were seen once. There are 15 residues in the CDR3. CDR1 is SGDLS and CDR2 is YYNGEE in the germline V gene. V shed 3 bases and J 4 bases; nucleotides not matched to a gene: 9. This clonotype was sampled from an adult in good health. The source material was peripheral blood, sampled on day 0 of AZD1222 vaccination. The gene calls are TRBV9 and TRBJ1-2, with 7 bases identical to TRBD1. CDR3 sequence (DNA): TGTGCCAGCAGCGAGGGGGGGACAGCTTTCTATGGCTACACCTTC. It specifies CASSEGGTAFYGYTF.